This paragraph reports one T cell receptor beta chain. The clone's antigen remains unknown. It has no much larger one-base neighbor in the sample; base qualities were not kept. TCR beta CDR3 regions were amplified by multiplex PCR with the immunoSEQ immune profiling system according to the manufacturer's instructions. Sequencing was performed on an Illumina NextSeq system. The source study handled its data this way. Sequence data were processed on the immunoSEQ Analyzer platform, and clonality was computed as the square root of Simpson's index of productive rearrangements. Jensen-Shannon distance served as the measure of similarity in V and J usage, while OLGA was used to compute CDR3 generation probabilities. The researchers looked up shared CDR3 sequences in the immuneACCESS database (August 2020) and in VDJdb (December 2020). Imported from immuneACCESS, the table was reduced by TCRdb to in-frame sequences with V and J called. These copies leave out some clones; in studies compared against another copy, an unresolved V gene accounts for under half, and the cause of the remainder is not known. The D gene and trimming were derived from the DNA, and the V and J assignments and clone size from that table. Across this sample there are more than 15,000 clones, with about 90% seen only once. The leading ten clones occupy 1.5% to 2% of the sample.

These data are taken from a study of monozygotic twins with cystic fibrosis (dated by TCRdb to the early 2020s). With respect to the entire study: Barcoded libraries were made from about 2.7 micrograms of fragmented DNA using approximately 15 PCR cycles. The study compared TCR beta repertoires within and between 16 monozygotic twin pairs with cystic fibrosis to assess genetic influence on V and J gene usage. The cohort comprised ten female and six male twin pairs aged about 2.0 to 36.4 years, median around 8.6 years, mostly children and adolescents. Twins were ranked among about 1,100 cohort participants for weight-for-height and FEVPerc (FEV1 disease centile) on the day of blood sampling. Data for three of the twin pairs had been reported earlier in a different context.

What the work shows at the level of the full study, not this receptor alone: V gene usage was most similar to the co-twin for 13 of 16 pairs, and J usage for 8 of 16 pairs, suggesting genetic constraints. Nucleotide-identical clonotype sharing was significantly higher within monozygotic CF twin pairs than between unrelated CF individuals (P = 0.000026, Mann-Whitney). Simpson clonality was generally low (median around 0.01), suggesting a naive-dominated repertoire, with higher clonality in the most severely affected patients. Only a small cohort was studied, and no association of shared CDR3 numbers with age, concordance or disease severity was found.

The twin pairs came from the European Cystic Fibrosis Twin and Sibling Study Cohort, a cohort that recruited patients from over a hundred CF clinics across 14 European countries. Zygosity and CFTR genotype were confirmed in-house, and zygosity was tested by multiplex PCR of nine short tandem repeat loci. Peripheral blood was sampled from each twin, and clinical parameters were recorded on the day of blood sampling. Genomic DNA was isolated from peripheral blood cells with phenol/chloroform and kept in TE buffer at 4 degrees C. The germline V gene (reference sequence) sets CDR1 to SEHNR and CDR2 to FQNEAQ. For this chain, trimming is 5 bases at the V end and 5 bases at the J end, and the number of junction bases without a gene match is 9. Reading from cysteine to phenylalanine, the CDR3 counts 14 amino acids. Only CDR3 DNA is held: 42 bases, read in frame from base 1.

Sequences were obtained from blood. The TCR comes from a girl under 10 years old with cystic fibrosis. Recombination connected TRBV7-9 to TRBJ2-7, with TRBD1 matching 7 junction bases. The sequenced DNA: TGTGCCAGCAGCCTCACCGGGACAGCTGACGAGCAGTACTTC. Translation gives CASSLTGTADEQYF.